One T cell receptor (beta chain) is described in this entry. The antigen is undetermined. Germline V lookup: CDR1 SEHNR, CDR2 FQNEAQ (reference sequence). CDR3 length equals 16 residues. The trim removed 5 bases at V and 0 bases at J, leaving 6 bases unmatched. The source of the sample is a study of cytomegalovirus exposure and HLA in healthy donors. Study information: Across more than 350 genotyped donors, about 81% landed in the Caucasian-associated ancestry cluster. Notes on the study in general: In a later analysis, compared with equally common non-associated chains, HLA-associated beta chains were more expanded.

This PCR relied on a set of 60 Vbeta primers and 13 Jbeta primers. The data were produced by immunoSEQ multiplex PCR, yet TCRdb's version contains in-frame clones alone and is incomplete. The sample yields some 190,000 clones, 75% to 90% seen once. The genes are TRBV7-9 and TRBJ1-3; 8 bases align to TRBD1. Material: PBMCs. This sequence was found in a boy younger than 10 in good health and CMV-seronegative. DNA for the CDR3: TGTGCCAGCAGCGGATCAGGGGGCTACTCTGGAAACACCATATATTTT. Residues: CASSGSGGYSGNTIYF.